Following are 18 T cell receptor beta chains from one sample sequenced in a study of T cell responses to AZD1222 COVID-19 vaccine. Using immunoSEQ multiplex PCR, the repertoire was profiled, and TCRdb retains in-frame clones only, with some absent. The table has some 42,000 clones, around four fifths seen once; the top ten hold more than 15%. The source was peripheral blood, collected 28 days after the second AZD1222 dose. These receptors all stem from an adult who received the AZD1222 COVID-19 vaccine.

The chain uses TRBV19 and TRBJ1-3; 10 nucleotides match TRBD1. Per the germline V gene, CDR1 is LNHDA and CDR2 is SQIVND (reference sequence). V lost 9 bases to trimming and J lost 4 bases; unmatched junction nucleotides: 6. This CDR3 is 14 amino acids long. The CDR3 coding sequence is TGTGCCAGCAGACAGGGGGCGACGGGAAACACCATATATTTT. Translated, it gives CASRQGATGNTIYF.

J is TRBJ2-1 and V is TRBV5-4, with TRBD2 matching 7 bases. The CDR3 has 13 amino acids. The germline V gene has CDR1 SGHNT and CDR2 YYREEE (reference sequence). V dropped 3 bases and J dropped 9; count of bases not matched to a gene: 6. CDR3 residues: CASSSPGGGEQFF. The DNA for the CDR3 is TGTGCCAGCAGCTCCCCGGGGGGTGGTGAGCAGTTCTTC.

V gene TRBV2 combines with J gene TRBJ1-6; D is possibly TRBD1 (6 bases). The CDR3 is 16 residues long. V lost 7 bases and J lost 4, with 17 bases in between. Germline V gives CDR1 SNHLY, CDR2 FYNNEI. Here the CDR3 reads CASTGMRGGYNSPLHF. CDR3 nucleotides: TGTGCCAGCACAGGGATGAGGGGGGGTTATAATTCACCCCTCCACTTT.

The chain couples TRBV5-5 to TRBJ2-1; 8 bases are a match to TRBD1. Germline V CDR1 and CDR2: SGHKS, YYEKEE (reference sequence). With 0 bases clipped from V and 6 bases from J, the junction kept 11 bases outside the gene matches. This CDR3 spans 17 amino acids. The CDR3 DNA follows: TGTGCCAGCAGCTTGGGGACAGGGCTTCCAAAGGTCAATGAGCAGTTCTTC. The encoded protein is CASSLGTGLPKVNEQFF.

This chain joins TRBV27 and TRBJ2-3, with 8 bases identical to TRBD2. Per the germline V gene, CDR1 is MNHEY and CDR2 is SMNVEV (reference sequence). Losses at the gene ends were 0 bases for V and 2 bases for J; bases not matched to a gene: 10. This CDR3 comprises 18 residues. The CDR3 is CASSLSRIAGTYTDTQYF. CDR3 in DNA: TGTGCCAGCAGTTTATCGCGGATAGCGGGGACCTACACAGATACGCAGTATTTT.

The J gene is TRBJ2-1, the V gene TRBV11-1; a weak D match, TRBD1 (5 bases). This CDR3 is built from 14 residues. The V end was cut by 2 bases, the J end by 3 bases, with 8 bases between. Germline CDR1 SGHAT, CDR2 FQDESV (reference sequence). This CDR3 reads CASSLLTDYNEQFF. The CDR3 nucleotides are TGTGCCAGCAGCTTATTGACAGACTACAATGAGCAGTTCTTC.

This clone is medium-sized (0.01 to 0.1%) in the sample. The chain uses TRBV7-9 and TRBJ1-2; TRBD1 matches at 10 bases. The CDR3 has 15 residues. Germline V gives CDR1 SEHNR, CDR2 FQNEAQ (reference sequence). Losses at the gene ends were 1 base for V and 8 bases for J; bases not matched to a gene: 7. CDR3 loop: CASSLEGTGARGYTF. CDR3 nucleotide sequence: TGTGCCAGCAGCTTAGAGGGGACAGGGGCACGGGGCTACACCTTC. Full variable domain (rest looked up from reference TRBV7-9 and TRBJ1-2): DTGVSQNPRHKITKRGQNVTFRCDPISEHNRLYWYRQTLGQGPEFLTYFQNEAQLEKSRLLSDRFSAERPKGSFSTLEIQRTEQGDSAMYLCASSLEGTGARGYTFGSGTRLTVV.

The J gene is TRBJ2-3, the V gene TRBV19; TRBD2 aligns across 7 bases. Unmatched junction bases numbered 5, after V lost 5 bases and J lost 0 bases. The CDR3 sequence is 15 residues long. Germline-derived CDR1 and CDR2 are LNHDA and SQIVND (reference sequence). The DNA for the CDR3 is TGTGCCAGTAGTCTAGGGACTAAGAGCACAGATACGCAGTATTTT. It codes for CASSLGTKSTDTQYF.

This rearrangement joins TRBV7-9 to TRBJ1-1; D gene unclear. Germline V CDR1 and CDR2: SEHNR, FQNEAQ (reference sequence). V lost 5 bases to trimming and J lost 6 bases, with 13 bases between them. The CDR3 runs to 13 residues. In nucleotides, the CDR3 is TGTGCCAGCAGCCTTACACCAGCCCCTGAAGCTTTCTTT. It yields the protein CASSLTPAPEAFF.

The chain combines TRBV7-2 with TRBJ2-1; no clear D gene. Trimming cost V 5 bases and J 6 bases, with 14 bases left between them. This CDR3 has 14 amino acids. Germline CDR1 is SGHTA and CDR2 is FQGNSA. CDR3 loop: CASSGFQRFNEQFF. CDR3 bases: TGTGCCAGCAGCGGATTCCAACGGTTCAATGAGCAGTTCTTC.

The chain combines TRBV6-5 with TRBJ1-5, with TRBD1 matching over 7 bases. The CDR3 runs to 15 residues. Germline V gives CDR1 MNHEY, CDR2 SVGAGI. The junction had 6 bases not matched to a gene; V was cut back by 5 bases and J by 2 bases. The CDR3 DNA sequence: TGTGCCAGCAGTATTCGACAGGGCCGCAATCAGCCCCAGCATTTT. It specifies CASSIRQGRNQPQHF.

The J gene is TRBJ2-5, the V gene TRBV5-4, with D possibly matching TRBD1 (6 bases). Germline assignment: CDR1 SGHNT and CDR2 YYREEE (reference sequence). V was trimmed by 0 bases and J by 5 bases, leaving 14 bases between them. CDR3 length: 15 residues. CDR3 sequence: CASSLATGRIETQYF. The CDR3 DNA reads as TGTGCCAGCAGCTTGGCCACAGGGCGGATTGAGACCCAGTACTTC.

The chain carries TRBV19 and TRBJ1-3; maybe TRBD1 (6 bases). Trimming pared 4 bases from V and 1 base from J, leaving 11 bases between. The CDR3 loop spans 15 amino acids. Germline CDR1 is LNHDA and CDR2 is SQIVND (reference sequence). The CDR3 region is CASSTTTGSGNTIYF. The CDR3 nucleotides read TGTGCCAGTAGTACTACAACAGGGTCTGGAAACACCATATATTTT.

This chain links TRBV6-1 with TRBJ1-4; maybe TRBD1 (5 bases). Germline V gene lookup returns CDR1 MNHNS and CDR2 SASEGT. V shed 4 bases and J shed 2 bases, with 14 bases lying between them. The CDR3 is 16 residues long. The CDR3 loop is CASSGAGRYTNEKLFF. CDR3 coding DNA: TGTGCCAGCAGTGGGGCAGGGAGATACACTAATGAAAAACTGTTTTTT.

The chain joins TRBV16 to TRBJ2-7; 8 nucleotides align to TRBD1. Germline-derived CDR1 and CDR2 are KGHSY and FQNENV. After removal of 0 bases from V and 3 bases from J, the junction contained 7 bases not matched to a gene. This CDR3 has 16 residues. The CDR3 DNA reads TGTGCCAGCAGCCAATCTCACGGACAGGGCGGCTACGAGCAGTACTTC. It translates to CASSQSHGQGGYEQYF.

In nucleotides, the CDR3 is TGTGCCAGCAGCCAAAAGGTTCCTTCACCCCTCCACTTT. Amino acids: CASSQKVPSPLHF. This chain uses TRBV3-1 (or the pseudogene TRBV3-2) with TRBJ1-6; D call uncertain. The CDR3 runs 13 residues. The V gene's germline CDR1 is LGHDT and CDR2 YNNKEL (reference sequence). V gave up 2 bases and J gave up 9 bases, with 8 bases separating them.

The V and J genes are TRBV7-8 and TRBJ1-4; D ambiguous. Looked up from germline, CDR1 is SGHVS and CDR2 is FQNEAQ. The CDR3 covers 14 residues. V was trimmed by 6 bases and J by 0 bases, leaving 8 bases between them. Here the CDR3 reads CASRMSATNEKLFF. The CDR3 DNA reads TGTGCCAGCAGGATGAGTGCAACTAATGAAAAACTGTTTTTT.

The V and J genes are TRBV5-1 and TRBJ1-1; D may be TRBD1 (5 bases). Trimming pared 4 bases from V and 4 bases from J, leaving 17 bases between. This CDR3 has 15 residues. Germline V gene data show CDR1 as SGHRS and CDR2 as YFSETQ. The DNA for the CDR3 is TGCGCCAGCAGCAAAATTCAGGGTGAGGGCACTGAAGCTTTCTTT. This encodes CASSKIQGEGTEAFF. Looking up the rest from reference TRBV5-1 and TRBJ1-1 gives the full variable domain: KAGVTQTPRYLIKTRGQQVTLSCSPISGHRSVSWYQQTPGQGLQFLFEYFSETQRNKGNFPGRFSGRQFSNSRSEMNVSTLELGDSALYLCASSKIQGEGTEAFFGQGTRLTVV.